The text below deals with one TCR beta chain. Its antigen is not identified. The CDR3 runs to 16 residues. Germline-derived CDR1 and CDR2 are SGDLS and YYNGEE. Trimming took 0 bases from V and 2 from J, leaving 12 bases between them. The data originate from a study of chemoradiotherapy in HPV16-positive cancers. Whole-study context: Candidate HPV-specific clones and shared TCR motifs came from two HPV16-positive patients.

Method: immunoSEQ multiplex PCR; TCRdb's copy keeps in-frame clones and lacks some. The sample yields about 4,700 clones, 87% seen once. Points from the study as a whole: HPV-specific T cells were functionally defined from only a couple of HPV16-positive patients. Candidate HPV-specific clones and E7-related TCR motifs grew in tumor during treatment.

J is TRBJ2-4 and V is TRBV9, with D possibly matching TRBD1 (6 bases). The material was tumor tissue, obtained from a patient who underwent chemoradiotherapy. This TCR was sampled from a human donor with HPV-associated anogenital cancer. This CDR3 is CASSVGWGQSKNIQYF. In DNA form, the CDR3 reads TGTGCCAGCAGCGTAGGCTGGGGGCAATCCAAAAACATTCAGTACTTC.